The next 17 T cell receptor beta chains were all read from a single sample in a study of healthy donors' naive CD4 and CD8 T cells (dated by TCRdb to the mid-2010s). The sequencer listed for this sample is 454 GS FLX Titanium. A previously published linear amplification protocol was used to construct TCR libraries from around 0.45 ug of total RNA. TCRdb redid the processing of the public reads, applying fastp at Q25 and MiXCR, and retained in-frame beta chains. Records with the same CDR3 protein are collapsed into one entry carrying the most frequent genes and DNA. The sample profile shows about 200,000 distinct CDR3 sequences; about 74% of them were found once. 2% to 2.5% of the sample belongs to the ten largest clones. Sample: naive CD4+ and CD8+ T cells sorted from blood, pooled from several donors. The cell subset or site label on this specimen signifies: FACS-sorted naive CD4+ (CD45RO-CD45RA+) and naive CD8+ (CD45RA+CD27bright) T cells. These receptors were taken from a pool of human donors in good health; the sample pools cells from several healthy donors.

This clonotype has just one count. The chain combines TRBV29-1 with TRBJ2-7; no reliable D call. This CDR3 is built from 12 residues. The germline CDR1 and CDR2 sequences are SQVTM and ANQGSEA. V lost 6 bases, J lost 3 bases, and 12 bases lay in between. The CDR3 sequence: CSVRTADYEQYF. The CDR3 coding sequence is TGCAGCGTCCGGACGGCGGACTACGAGCAGTACTTC.

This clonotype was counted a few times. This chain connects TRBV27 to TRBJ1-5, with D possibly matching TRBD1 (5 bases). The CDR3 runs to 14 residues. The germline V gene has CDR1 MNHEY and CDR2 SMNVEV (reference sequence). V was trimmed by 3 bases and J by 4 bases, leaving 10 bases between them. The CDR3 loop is CASSLGVPNQPQHF. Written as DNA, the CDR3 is TGTGCCAGCAGTTTGGGGGTCCCAAATCAGCCCCAGCATTTT.

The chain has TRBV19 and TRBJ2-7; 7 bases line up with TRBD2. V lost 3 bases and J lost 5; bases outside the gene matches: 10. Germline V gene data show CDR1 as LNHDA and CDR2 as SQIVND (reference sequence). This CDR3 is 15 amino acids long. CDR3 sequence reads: CASSISAGVSHEQYF. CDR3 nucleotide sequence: TGTGCCAGTAGTATTTCGGCGGGAGTGTCCCACGAGCAGTACTTC.

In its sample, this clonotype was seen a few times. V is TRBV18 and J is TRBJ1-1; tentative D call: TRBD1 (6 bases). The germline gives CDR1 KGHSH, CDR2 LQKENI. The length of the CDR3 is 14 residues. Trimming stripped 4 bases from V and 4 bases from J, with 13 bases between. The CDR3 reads CASSLNRAGTEAFF. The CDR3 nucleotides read TGTGCCAGCTCACTAAACAGGGCCGGCACTGAAGCTTTCTTT.

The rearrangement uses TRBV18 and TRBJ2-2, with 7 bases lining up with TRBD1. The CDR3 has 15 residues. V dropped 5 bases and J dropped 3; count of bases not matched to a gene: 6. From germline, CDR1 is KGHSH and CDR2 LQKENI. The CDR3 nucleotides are TGTGCCAGCTCAGAGACAGGGCTCTACACCGGGGAGCTGTTTTTT. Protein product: CASSETGLYTGELFF.

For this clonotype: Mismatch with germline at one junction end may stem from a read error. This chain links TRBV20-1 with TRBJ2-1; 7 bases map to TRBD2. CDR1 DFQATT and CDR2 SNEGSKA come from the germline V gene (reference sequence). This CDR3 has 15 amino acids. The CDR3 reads CSDARDGTGRNGQFF. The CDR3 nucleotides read TGCAGTGACGCTAGGGACGGGACCGGGAGGAATGGGCAGTTCTTC.

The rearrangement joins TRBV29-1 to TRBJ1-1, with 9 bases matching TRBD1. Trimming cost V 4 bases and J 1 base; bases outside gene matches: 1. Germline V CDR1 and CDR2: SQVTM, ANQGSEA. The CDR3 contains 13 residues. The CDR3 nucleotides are TGCAGCGTTGGGGACAGGGAGAACACTGAAGCTTTCTTT. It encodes CSVGDRENTEAFF.

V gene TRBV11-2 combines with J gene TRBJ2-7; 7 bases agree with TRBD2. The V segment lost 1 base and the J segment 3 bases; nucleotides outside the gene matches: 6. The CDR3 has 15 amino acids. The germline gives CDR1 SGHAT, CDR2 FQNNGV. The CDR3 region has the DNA TGTGCCAGCAGCTTAGGAGGCGGGAGCAACTACGAGCAGTACTTC. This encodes CASSLGGGSNYEQYF.

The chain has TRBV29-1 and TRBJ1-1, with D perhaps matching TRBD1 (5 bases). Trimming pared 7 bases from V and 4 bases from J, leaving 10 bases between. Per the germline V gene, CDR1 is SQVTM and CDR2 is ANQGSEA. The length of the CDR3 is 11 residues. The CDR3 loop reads CSGGYSTEAFF. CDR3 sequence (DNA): TGCAGCGGGGGGTACAGCACTGAAGCTTTCTTT.

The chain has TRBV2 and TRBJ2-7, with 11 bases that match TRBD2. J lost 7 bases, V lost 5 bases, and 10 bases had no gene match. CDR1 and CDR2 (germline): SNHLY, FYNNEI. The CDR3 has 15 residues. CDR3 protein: CASSPALAGEDEQYF. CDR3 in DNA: TGTGCCAGCAGTCCCGCACTAGCGGGAGAAGATGAGCAGTACTTC.

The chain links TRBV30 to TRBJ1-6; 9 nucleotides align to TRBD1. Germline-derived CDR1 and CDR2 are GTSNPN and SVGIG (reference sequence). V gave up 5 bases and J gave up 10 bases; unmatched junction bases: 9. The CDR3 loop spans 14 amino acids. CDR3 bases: TGTGCCTGGCGATACGGACAGGGGTTCTCACCCCTCCACTTT. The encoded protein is CAWRYGQGFSPLHF.

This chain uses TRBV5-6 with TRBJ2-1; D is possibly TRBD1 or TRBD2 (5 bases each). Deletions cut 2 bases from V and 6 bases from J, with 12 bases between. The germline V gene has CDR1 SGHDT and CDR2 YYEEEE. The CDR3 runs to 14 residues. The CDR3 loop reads CASSFGTLSNEQFF. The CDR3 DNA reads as TGTGCCAGCAGCTTTGGGACCCTCAGCAATGAGCAGTTCTTC.

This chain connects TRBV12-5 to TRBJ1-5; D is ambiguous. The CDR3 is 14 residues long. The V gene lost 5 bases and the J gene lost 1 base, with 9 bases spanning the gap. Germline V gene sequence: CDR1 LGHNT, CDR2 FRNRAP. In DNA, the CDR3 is TGTGCTAGTGGTCCGGACGGAAGCAATCAGCCCCAGCATTTT. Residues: CASGPDGSNQPQHF.

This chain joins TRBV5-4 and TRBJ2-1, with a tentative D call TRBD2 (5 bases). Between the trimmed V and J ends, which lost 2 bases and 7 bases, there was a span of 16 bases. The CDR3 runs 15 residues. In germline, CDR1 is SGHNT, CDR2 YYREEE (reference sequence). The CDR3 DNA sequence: TGTGCCAGCAGCTTATCTAGCCGAGGGCCTAATGAGCAGTTCTTC. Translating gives CASSLSSRGPNEQFF.

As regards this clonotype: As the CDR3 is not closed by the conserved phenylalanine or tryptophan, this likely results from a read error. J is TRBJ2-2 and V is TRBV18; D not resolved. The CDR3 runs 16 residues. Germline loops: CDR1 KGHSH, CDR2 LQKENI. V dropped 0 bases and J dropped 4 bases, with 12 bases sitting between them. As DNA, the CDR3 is TGTGCCAGCTCACCACCGAACAGAGATACCACCGGGGAGCTGTTTTTG. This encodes CASSPPNRDTTGELFL.

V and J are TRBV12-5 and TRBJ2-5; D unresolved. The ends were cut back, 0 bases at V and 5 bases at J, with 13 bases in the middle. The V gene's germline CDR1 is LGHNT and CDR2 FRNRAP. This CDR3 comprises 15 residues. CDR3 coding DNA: TGTGCTAGTGGTTTGGTACGAGGTGGGATGGAGACCCAGTACTTC. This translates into CASGLVRGGMETQYF.

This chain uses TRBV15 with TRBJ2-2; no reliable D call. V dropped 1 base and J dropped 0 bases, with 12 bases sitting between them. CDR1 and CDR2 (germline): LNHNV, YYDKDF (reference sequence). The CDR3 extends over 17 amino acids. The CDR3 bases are TGTGCCACCAGCAGAGCTCCTCCGCCCTCGAACACCGGGGAGCTGTTTTTT. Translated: CATSRAPPPSNTGELFF. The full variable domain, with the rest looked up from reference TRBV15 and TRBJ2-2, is DAMVIQNPRYQVTQFGKPVTLSCSQTLNHNVMYWYQQKSSQAPKLLFHYYDKDFNNEADTPDNFQSRRPNTSFCFLDIRSPGLGDTAMYLCATSRAPPPSNTGELFFGEGSRLTVL.